These T cell receptor beta chains were read from a single sample in a study of breast tumors, draining lymph nodes, adjacent tissues. MiXCR, applied by TCRdb to the multiplex PCR reads, yields one record per CDR3 protein. The repertoire consists of 180,000 or so distinct CDR3 sequences, with roughly 29% occurring once and the leading ten covering about 4.5%. The sample consisted of axillary lymph node tissue. These receptors were collected from a female donor with breast cancer. Some clones in this sample may be carry-over from other donors' samples. Both conserved end residues are trimmed from each CDR3. Size is stated for part of the rows, as once, few or many counts, or as a class when the clone is expanded.

abundance	v_gene	len	CDR3aa
-	TRBV10-3	12	AISGSLQGMRQY
many	TRBV12-3/TRBV12-4	12	ASSLSGRYGELF
many	TRBV5-6	12	ASSFRDSGEKLF
many	TRBV12-3/TRBV12-4	12	ATNLAGLTDTQY
many	TRBV20-1	13	SARDQRRYTDTQY
-	TRBV15	9	ATAAGGEQF
-	TRBV7-2	12	ASSRESSYNEQY
many	TRBV7-7	12	ASSLGGTADTQY
-	TRBV14	15	ASSHYWAGRGEETQY
many	TRBV2	12	ASSGGAGGHEQY
many	TRBV3-1	15	ASSQDDGQGAYSPLH
many	TRBV15	12	ATSGRDFQETQY
-	TRBV12-3/TRBV12-4	11	ASGQGRIETQH
many	TRBV6-6	12	ATVQGTGGDGYT
many	TRBV10-3	13	AISESEAGNSPLH
many	TRBV5-4	12	ASSLGFRTDTQY
many	TRBV4-3	14	ASSQDGDRWNEKLF
-	TRBV7-2	15	ASSSPGTGFYGYTIY
many	TRBV6-5	10	ASSPDGYEQY
many	TRBV19	12	ASSPLQGGETQY
-	TRBV6-4	13	ASRPPGQGNSPLH
-	TRBV6-6	17	ASSHSEGAGNIGANVLT
many	TRBV30	12	AWSWGGSADTQY
once	TRBV7-9	15	ASSLPGSRGYQETQY
-	TRBV20-1	15	SARELSSGVNADTQY
-	TRBV14	13	ASSEPQGMYNEQL
many	TRBV20-1	9	STDRYIEQY
many	TRBV10-3	16	AISESGTSSSGANVLT